The present T cell receptor (beta chain) was sequenced within a study of T cell responses to AZD1222 COVID-19 vaccine. General study results and limits: With dominance at 160-218 and 743-854, vaccine-associated CD4 TCRs spanned spike. Donors in the cohort were predominantly white British and more often female, and clonal diversity was possibly underestimated.

Trimming cost V 3 bases and J 5 bases, with 10 bases left between them. Germline V lookup: CDR1 GTSNPN, CDR2 SVGIG (reference sequence). This CDR3 has 12 residues. Note on this clone: As yet, its antigen is unknown.

Using immunoSEQ multiplex PCR, the repertoire was profiled, and TCRdb retains in-frame clones only, with some absent. The data contain roughly 77,000 clones, about 92% of them seen just once; the ten biggest clones take up roughly 5%. The source is an adult who received the AZD1222 COVID-19 vaccine. The rearrangement links TRBV30 to TRBJ1-1; unclear D gene. Here the sequenced sample was peripheral blood, taken 28 days after the second AZD1222 dose. CDR3 in DNA: TGTGCCTGGAGCTACAGAGAAACTGAAGCTTTCTTT. Its protein is CAWSYRETEAFF.